This paragraph covers one T cell receptor (beta chain) sequence. The antigen is undetermined. This sample is drawn from a study of early T cells in non-severe SARS-CoV-2 infection. Background on the study: Chains stayed unpaired after sequencing of bulk RNA from unsorted whole blood. General study points: Missing private and CD4 specificities, VDJdb matching favored anti-spike CD8 responses.

The CDR3 runs to 12 residues. The V gene's germline CDR1 is SNHLY and CDR2 FYNNEI. The germline V and J ends were trimmed by 9 bases and 0 bases, with 8 bases remaining between them. Unique molecular identifier tags were affixed to discrete cDNA molecules. TCRdb reanalysed the 5' RACE reads using MiXCR and keeps one entry per CDR3 protein. Here the sample spans tens of thousands of distinct CDR3 sequences, 10% to 12% being singletons. This TCR derives from an adult who was a healthcare worker with PCR-confirmed SARS-CoV-2 infection or an uninfected control (not recorded which). The sequenced sample was whole blood, obtained at baseline. This chain joins TRBV2 and TRBJ1-1; D may be TRBD1 (5 bases). The CDR3 region has the DNA TGTGCCAGTAGCAGGGTGAACACTGAAGCTTTCTTT. This gives the protein CASSRVNTEAFF.